The source of this T cell receptor beta chain is a study of T cell repertoires in aging, cancer and after chemotherapy. Study information: Pre- and post-chemotherapy samples were paired from glioblastoma patients treated with temozolomide-based therapy.

General observations from the study: In each cancer cohort, median generation probability increased across chemotherapy, suggesting thymic output rebounded.

The V gene's germline CDR1 is SGHDN and CDR2 FVKESK. Deletions cut 1 base from V and 10 bases from J, with 13 bases between. This CDR3 spans 14 amino acids. Multiplex touch-down PCR with TRB-A/B primers amplified rearranged V-D-J TRB sequences. Via MiXCR, TCRdb re-called the multiplex PCR reads, giving one row per CDR3 protein. Among 1,500 or so distinct CDR3 sequences listed, just over 20% were seen once. TCR beta rearrangements were amplified from peripheral blood genomic DNA. This clonotype is labeled as medium-sized. Its target is not known. This chain uses TRBV14 with TRBJ1-4; D remains unclear. This sequence was found in a human donor with a solid tumor. Material for sequencing was blood. CDR3 nucleotide sequence: TGTGCCAGCAGCCAAGTGGAAGGGCGCGGAAAACTGTTTTTT. Translation gives CASSQVEGRGKLFF. The full variable domain, with the rest looked up from reference TRBV14 and TRBJ1-4, is EAGVTQFPSHSVIEKGQTVTLRCDPISGHDNLYWYRRVMGKEIKFLLHFVKESKQDESGMPNNRFLAERTGGTYSTLKVQPAELEDSGVYFCASSQVEGRGKLFFGSGTQLSVL.